Sequencing of this TCR beta chain was carried out in a study of breast tumors, draining lymph nodes, adjacent tissues. The ends were cut back, 0 bases at V and 4 bases at J, with 14 bases in the middle. The CDR3 runs 16 residues. The germline V gene encodes CDR1 MNHNS and CDR2 SASEGT. This clonotype was counted only a few times. Its antigen is as yet unknown. MiXCR was run by TCRdb on the multiplex PCR reads, yielding one entry per CDR3 protein. The table shows nearly 200,000 distinct CDR3 sequences, with about 32% occurring only once. Study-level findings and limits: The data were judged consistent with most tumor T cells coming from lymph node and expanding in tumor. Luminal-like breast cancer showed significantly greater tumor-nontumor repertoire similarity than basal-like breast cancer did.

The lymph nodes were axillary draining lymph nodes from breast cancer patients. This receptor was taken from a female donor with breast cancer. Some clones in this sample may be carry-over from other donors' samples. The chain links TRBV6-1 to TRBJ2-3; tentatively, D is TRBD1 or TRBD2 (5 bases each). Sequencing used axillary lymph node tissue. CDR3: CASSEAVGLGPDTQYF. CDR3 coding DNA: TGTGCCAGCAGTGAAGCGGTGGGGCTGGGACCAGATACGCAGTATTTT.